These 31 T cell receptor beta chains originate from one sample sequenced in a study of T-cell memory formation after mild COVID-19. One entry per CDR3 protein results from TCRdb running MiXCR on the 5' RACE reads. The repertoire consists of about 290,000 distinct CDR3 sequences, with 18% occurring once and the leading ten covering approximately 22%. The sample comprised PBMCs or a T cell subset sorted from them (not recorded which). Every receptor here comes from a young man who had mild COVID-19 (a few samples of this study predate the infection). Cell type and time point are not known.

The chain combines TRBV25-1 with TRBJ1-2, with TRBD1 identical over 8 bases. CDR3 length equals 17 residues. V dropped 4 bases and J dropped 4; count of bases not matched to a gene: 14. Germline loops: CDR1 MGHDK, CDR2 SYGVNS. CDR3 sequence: CASSAPGTGPPFYGYTF. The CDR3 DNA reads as TGTGCCAGCAGTGCCCCCGGGACAGGCCCTCCTTTCTATGGCTACACCTTC.

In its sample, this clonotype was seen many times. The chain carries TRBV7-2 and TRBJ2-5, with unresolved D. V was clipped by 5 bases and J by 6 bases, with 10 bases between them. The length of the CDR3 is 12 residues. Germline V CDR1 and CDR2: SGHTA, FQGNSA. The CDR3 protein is CASSLAQQTQYF. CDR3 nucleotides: TGTGCCAGCAGCCTGGCGCAACAGACCCAGTACTTC.

The CDR3 coding sequence is TGCGCCAGCAGCTTGGTGACGACAGGCAAGCAGTACGTC. As protein: CASSLVTTGKQYV. This sequence joins TRBV5-1 and TRBJ2-7, with a weak D call TRBD1 (6 bases). The CDR3 loop spans 13 amino acids. Germline V lookup: CDR1 SGHRS, CDR2 YFSETQ. The V gene lost 0 bases and the J gene lost 8 bases, with 12 bases spanning the gap.

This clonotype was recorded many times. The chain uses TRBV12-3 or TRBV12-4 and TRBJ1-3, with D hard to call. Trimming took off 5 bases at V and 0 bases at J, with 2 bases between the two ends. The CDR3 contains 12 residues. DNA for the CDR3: TGTGCCAGCAGTATCTCTGGAAACACCATATATTTT. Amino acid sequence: CASSISGNTIYF.

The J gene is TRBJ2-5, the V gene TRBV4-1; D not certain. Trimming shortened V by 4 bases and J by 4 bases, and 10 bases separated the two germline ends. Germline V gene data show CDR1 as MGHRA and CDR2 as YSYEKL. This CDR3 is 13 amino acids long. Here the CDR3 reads CASSLGWGETQYF. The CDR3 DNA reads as TGCGCCAGCAGCCTTGGGTGGGGAGAGACCCAGTACTTC.

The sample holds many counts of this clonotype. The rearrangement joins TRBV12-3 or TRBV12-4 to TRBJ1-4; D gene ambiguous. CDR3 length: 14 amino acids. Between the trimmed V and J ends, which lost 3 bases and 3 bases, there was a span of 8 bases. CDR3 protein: CASSFSAANEKLFF. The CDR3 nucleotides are TGTGCCAGCAGTTTCTCCGCGGCTAATGAAAAACTGTTTTTT.

The CDR3 reads CASSPPSKGRTTTYEQYF. In nucleotides, the CDR3 is TGTGCCAGCTCACCACCGAGTAAGGGCCGGACAACCACCTACGAGCAGTACTTC. The chain employs TRBV18 and TRBJ2-7; a weak D match, TRBD1 (5 bases). V gave up 0 bases and J gave up 2 bases, with 20 bases separating them. The germline V gene has CDR1 KGHSH and CDR2 LQKENI. The CDR3 covers 18 residues.

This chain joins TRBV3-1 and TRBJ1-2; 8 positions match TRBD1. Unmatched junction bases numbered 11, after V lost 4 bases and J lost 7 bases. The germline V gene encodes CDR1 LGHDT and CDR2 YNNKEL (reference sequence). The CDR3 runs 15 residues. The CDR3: CASSRPPGTGGGYTF. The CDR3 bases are TGTGCCAGCAGCCGGCCCCCAGGGACAGGCGGTGGCTACACCTTC.

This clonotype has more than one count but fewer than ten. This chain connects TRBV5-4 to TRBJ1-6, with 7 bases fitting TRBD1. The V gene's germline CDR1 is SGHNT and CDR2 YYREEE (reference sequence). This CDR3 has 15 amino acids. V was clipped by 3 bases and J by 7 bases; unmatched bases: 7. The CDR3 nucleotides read TGTGCCAGCAGCTATTCGAGGGGGCTCAATTCACCCCTCCACTTT. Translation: CASSYSRGLNSPLHF.

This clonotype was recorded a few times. DNA for the CDR3: TGTGCCAGCAGTTACCTCCGGGGGGTTTCCTACAATGAGCAGTTCTTC. Translation gives CASSYLRGVSYNEQFF. The V and J genes are TRBV6-5 and TRBJ2-1, with TRBD2 identical over 7 bases. Trimming at V came to 2 bases and at J to 1 base, leaving 5 bases not matched to a gene. This CDR3 is built from 16 residues. Germline assignment: CDR1 MNHEY and CDR2 SVGAGI.

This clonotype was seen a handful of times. CDR3: CASSQEIGDRSQPQHF. CDR3 in DNA: TGTGCCAGCAGCCAAGAAATTGGGGATCGTAGTCAGCCCCAGCATTTT. The chain links TRBV4-2 to TRBJ1-5; no reliable D call. The germline V and J ends were trimmed by 0 bases and 6 bases, with 15 bases remaining between them. The CDR3 has 16 residues. CDR1 LGHNA and CDR2 YNFKEQ come from the germline V gene.

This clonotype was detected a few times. The CDR3 sequence: CSVEVAGAGETQYF. CDR3 nucleotides: TGCAGCGTTGAAGTGGCCGGGGCGGGAGAGACCCAGTACTTC. The chain employs TRBV29-1 and TRBJ2-5; TRBD1 or TRBD2 may be the D gene (5 bases each). The germline V gene has CDR1 SQVTM and CDR2 ANQGSEA. The CDR3 has 14 amino acids. V was trimmed by 1 base and J by 4 bases, leaving 13 bases between them.

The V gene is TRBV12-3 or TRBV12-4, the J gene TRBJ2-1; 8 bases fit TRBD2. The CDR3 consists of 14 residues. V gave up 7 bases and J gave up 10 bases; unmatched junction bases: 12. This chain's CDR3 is CASIKGGLGLEQFF. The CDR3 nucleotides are TGTGCCAGCATCAAAGGGGGACTAGGTCTAGAGCAGTTCTTC.

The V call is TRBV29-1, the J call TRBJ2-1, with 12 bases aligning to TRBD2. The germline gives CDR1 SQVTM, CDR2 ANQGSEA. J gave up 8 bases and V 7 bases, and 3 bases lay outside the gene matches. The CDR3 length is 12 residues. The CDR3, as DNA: TGCAGCGCGGCTAGCGGGGGGGATGAGCAGTTCTTC. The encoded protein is CSAASGGDEQFF.

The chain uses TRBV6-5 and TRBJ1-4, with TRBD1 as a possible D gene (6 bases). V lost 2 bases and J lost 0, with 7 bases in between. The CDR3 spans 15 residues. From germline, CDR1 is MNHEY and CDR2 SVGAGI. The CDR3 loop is CASSYRTATNEKLFF. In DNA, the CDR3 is TGTGCCAGCAGTTACCGGACAGCAACTAATGAAAAACTGTTTTTT.

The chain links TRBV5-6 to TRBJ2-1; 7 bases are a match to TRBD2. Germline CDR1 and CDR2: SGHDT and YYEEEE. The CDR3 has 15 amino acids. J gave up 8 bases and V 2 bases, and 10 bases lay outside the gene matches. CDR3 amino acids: CASSFKWDYRYEQFF. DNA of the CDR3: TGTGCCAGCAGCTTCAAGTGGGACTATCGGTATGAGCAGTTCTTC.

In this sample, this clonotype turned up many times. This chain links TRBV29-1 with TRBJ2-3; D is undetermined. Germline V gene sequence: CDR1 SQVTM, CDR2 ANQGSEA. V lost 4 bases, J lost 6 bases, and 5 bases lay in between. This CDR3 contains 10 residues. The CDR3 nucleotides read TGCAGCGTTGGTGGGGATACGCAGTATTTT. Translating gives CSVGGDTQYF.

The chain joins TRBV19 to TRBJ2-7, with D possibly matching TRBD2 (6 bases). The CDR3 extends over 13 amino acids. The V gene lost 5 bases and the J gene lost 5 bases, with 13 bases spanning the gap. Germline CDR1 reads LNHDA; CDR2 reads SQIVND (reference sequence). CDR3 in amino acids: CASSPRLVDEQYF. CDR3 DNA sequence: TGTGCCAGTAGTCCCCGACTAGTCGACGAGCAGTACTTC.

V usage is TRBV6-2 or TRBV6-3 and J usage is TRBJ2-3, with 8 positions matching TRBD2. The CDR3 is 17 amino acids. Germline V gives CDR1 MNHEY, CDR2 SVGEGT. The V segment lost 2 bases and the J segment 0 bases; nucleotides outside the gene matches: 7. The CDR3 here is CASSYNVRGASTDTQYF. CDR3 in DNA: TGTGCCAGCAGTTACAACGTGCGGGGGGCTAGCACAGATACGCAGTATTTT.

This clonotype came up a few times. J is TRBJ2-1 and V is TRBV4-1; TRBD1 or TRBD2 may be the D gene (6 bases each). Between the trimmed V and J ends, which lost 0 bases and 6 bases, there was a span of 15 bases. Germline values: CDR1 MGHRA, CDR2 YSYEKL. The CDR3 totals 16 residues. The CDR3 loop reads CASSQEDGGGVNEQFF. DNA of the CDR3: TGCGCCAGCAGCCAAGAAGATGGGGGCGGGGTCAATGAGCAGTTCTTC.

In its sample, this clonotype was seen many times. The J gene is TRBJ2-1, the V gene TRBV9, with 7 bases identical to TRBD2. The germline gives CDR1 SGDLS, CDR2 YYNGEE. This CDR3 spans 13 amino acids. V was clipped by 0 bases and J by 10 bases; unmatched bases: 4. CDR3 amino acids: CASSVGVGGEQFF. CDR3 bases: TGTGCCAGCAGCGTAGGCGTGGGGGGGGAGCAGTTCTTC.

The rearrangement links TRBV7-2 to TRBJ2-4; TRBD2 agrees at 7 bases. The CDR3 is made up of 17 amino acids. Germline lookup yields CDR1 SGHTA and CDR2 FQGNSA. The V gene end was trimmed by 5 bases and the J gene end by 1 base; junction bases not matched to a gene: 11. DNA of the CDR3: TGTGCCAGCAGCCCTCCGTGGGGGGGTACGGCCAAAAACATTCAGTACTTC. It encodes CASSPPWGGTAKNIQYF. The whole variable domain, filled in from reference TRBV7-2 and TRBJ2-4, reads GAGVSQSPSNKVTEKGKDVELRCDPISGHTALYWYRQSLGQGLEFLIYFQGNSAPDKSGLPSDRFSAERTGGSVSTLTIQRTQQEDSAVYLCASSPPWGGTAKNIQYFGAGTRLSVL.

The CDR3 coding sequence is TGCAGTGACCTGGACAGGGGGATCTGGTGGGGCACTGAAGCTTTCTTT. This codes for CSDLDRGIWWGTEAFF. The chain combines TRBV20-1 with TRBJ1-1; TRBD1 agrees at 10 bases. V trimming: 7 bases; J trimming: 4 bases; junction bases outside the gene matches: 15. The germline CDR1 and CDR2 sequences are DFQATT and SNEGSKA (reference sequence). This CDR3 comprises 16 residues.

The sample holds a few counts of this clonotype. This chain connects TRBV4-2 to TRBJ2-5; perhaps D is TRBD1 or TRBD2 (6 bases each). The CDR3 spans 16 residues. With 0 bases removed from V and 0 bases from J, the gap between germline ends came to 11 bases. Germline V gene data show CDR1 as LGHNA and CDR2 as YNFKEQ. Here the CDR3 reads CASSQDIGGNQETQYF. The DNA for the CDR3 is TGTGCCAGCAGCCAAGATATCGGGGGCAACCAAGAGACCCAGTACTTC.

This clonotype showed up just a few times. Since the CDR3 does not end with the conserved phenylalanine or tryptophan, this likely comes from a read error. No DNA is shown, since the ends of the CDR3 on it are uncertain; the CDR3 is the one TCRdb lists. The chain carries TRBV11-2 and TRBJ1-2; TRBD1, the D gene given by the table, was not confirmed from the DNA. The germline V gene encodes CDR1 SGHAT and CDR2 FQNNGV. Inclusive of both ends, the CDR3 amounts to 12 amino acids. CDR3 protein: CASRSSGGGAQV.

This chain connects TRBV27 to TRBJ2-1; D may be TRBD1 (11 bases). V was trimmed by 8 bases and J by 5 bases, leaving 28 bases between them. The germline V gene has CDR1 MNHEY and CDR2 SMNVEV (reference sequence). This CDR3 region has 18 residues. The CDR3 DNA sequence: TGTGCCAGCGCGAGGGACAGGGGGTTACTAGCGGGGAACAATGAGCAGTTCTTC. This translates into CASARDRGLLAGNNEQFF.

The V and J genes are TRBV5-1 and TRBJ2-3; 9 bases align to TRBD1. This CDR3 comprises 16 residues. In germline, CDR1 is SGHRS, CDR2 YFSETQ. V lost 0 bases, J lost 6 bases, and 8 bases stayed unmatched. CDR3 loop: CASSLAGTGIWDTQYF. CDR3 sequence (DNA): TGCGCCAGCAGCTTGGCCGGGACAGGGATTTGGGATACGCAGTATTTT.

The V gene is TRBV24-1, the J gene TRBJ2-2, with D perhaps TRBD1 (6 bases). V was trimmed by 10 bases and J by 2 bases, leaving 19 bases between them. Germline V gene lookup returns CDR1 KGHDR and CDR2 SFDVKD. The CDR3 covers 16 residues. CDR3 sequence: CATQGPGQGNTGELFF. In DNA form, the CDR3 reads TGTGCCACGCAGGGGCCTGGCCAGGGAAACACCGGGGAGCTGTTTTTT.

This CDR3 reads CASSPSVYEQYF. The CDR3 nucleotides are TGTGCCAGCTCACCGTCGGTTTACGAGCAGTACTTC. The chain is built from TRBV18 and TRBJ2-7, with D hard to call. CDR3 size: 12 residues. Germline loops: CDR1 KGHSH, CDR2 LQKENI. V was cut by 3 bases and J by 4 bases, with 7 bases left in between.

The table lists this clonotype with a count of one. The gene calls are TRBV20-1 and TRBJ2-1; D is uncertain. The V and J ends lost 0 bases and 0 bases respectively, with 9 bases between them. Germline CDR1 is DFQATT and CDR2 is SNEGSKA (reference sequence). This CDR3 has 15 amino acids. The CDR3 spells CSARDRTSSYNEQFF. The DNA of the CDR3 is TGCAGTGCTAGAGATCGGACGAGCTCCTACAATGAGCAGTTCTTC.

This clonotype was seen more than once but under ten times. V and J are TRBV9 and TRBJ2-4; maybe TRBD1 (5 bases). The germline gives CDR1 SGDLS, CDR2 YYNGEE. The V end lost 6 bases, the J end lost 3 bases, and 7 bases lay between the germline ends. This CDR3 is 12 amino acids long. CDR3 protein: CASTDSKNIQYF. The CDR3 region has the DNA TGTGCCAGCACCGACAGCAAAAACATTCAGTACTTC.